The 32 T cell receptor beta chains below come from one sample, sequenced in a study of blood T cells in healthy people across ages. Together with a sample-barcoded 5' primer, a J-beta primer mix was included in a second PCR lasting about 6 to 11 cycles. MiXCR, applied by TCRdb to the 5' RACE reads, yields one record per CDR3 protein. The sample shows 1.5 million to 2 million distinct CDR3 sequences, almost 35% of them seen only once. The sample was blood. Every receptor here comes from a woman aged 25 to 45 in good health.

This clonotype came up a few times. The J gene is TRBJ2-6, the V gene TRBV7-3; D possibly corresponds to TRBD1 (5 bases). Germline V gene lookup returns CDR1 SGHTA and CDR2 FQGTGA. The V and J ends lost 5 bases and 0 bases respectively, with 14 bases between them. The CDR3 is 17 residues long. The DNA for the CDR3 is TGTGCCAGCAGCCCAATCCCAGGGCGCTCTGGGGCCAACGTCCTGACTTTC. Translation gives CASSPIPGRSGANVLTF. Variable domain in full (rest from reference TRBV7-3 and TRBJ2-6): GAGVSQTPSNKVTEKGKYVELRCDPISGHTALYWYRQSLGQGPEFLIYFQGTGAADDSGLPNDRFFAVRPEGSVSTLKIQRTERGDSAVYLCASSPIPGRSGANVLTFGAGSRLTVL.

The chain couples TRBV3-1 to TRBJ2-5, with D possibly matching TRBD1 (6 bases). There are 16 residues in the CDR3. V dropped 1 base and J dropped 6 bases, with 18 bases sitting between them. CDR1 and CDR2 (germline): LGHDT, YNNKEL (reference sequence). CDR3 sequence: CASSQGSPGHKKTQYF. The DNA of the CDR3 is TGTGCCAGCAGCCAAGGGAGCCCGGGACATAAAAAGACCCAGTACTTC.

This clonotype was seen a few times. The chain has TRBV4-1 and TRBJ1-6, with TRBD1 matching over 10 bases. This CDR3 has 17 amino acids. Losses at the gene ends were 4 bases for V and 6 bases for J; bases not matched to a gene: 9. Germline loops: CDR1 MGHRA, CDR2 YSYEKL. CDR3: CASSLEGTGAVNSPLHF. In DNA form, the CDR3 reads TGCGCCAGCAGCCTAGAGGGGACAGGGGCTGTTAATTCACCCCTCCACTTT.

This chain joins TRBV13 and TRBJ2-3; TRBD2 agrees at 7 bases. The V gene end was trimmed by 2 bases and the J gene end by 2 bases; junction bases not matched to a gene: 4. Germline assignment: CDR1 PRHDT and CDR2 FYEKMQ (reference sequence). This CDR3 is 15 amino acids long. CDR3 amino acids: CASSLYLAVTDTQYF. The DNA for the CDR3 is TGTGCCAGCAGCTTATACCTAGCGGTCACAGATACGCAGTATTTT.

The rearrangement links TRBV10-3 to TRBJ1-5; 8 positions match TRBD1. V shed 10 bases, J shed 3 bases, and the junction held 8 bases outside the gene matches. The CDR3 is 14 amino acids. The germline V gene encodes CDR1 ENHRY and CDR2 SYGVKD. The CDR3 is CATNPDRDNQPQHF. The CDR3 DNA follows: TGTGCCACGAATCCGGACAGGGACAATCAGCCCCAGCATTTT.

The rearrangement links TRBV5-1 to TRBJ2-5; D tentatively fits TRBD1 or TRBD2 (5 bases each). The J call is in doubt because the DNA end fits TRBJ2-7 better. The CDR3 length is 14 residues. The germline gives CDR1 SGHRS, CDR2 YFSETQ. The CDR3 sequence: CASSLGSEGREQYF. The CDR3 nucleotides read TGCGCCAGCAGCTTGGGGTCTGAGGGGCGCGAGCAGTACTTC.

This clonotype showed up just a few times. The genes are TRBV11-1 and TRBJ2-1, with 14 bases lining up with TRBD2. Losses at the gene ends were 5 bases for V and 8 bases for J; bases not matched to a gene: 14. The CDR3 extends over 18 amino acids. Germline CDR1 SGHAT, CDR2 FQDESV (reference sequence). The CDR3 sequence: CASSLGVRLAGGLDEQFF. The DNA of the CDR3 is TGTGCCAGCAGCCTTGGGGTGCGACTAGCGGGAGGGCTTGATGAGCAGTTCTTC.

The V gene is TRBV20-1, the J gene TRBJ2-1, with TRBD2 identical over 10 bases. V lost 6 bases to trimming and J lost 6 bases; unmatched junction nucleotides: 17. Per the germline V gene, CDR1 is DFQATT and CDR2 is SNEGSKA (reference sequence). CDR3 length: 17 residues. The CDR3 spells CSAPQGRLAGVVNEQFF. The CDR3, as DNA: TGCAGTGCCCCCCAGGGAAGGCTAGCGGGAGTGGTCAATGAGCAGTTCTTC.

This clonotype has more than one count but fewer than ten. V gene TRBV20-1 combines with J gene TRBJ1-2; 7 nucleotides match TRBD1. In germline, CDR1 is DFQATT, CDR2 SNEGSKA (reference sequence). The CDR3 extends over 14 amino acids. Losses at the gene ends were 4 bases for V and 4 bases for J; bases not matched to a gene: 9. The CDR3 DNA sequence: TGCAGTGCTAACAGGGACAGAAAACTCTATGGCTACACCTTC. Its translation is CSANRDRKLYGYTF.

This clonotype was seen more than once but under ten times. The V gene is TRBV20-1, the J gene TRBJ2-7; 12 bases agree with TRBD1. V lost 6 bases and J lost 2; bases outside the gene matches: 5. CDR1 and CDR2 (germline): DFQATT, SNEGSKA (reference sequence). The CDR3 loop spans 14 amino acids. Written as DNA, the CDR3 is TGCAGTGCCGGGGGGGACAGGGGGCCCTACGAGCAGTACTTC. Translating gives CSAGGDRGPYEQYF.

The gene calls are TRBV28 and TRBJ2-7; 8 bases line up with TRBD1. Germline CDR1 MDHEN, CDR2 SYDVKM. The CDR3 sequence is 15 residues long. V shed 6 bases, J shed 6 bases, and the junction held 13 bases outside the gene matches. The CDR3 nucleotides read TGTGCCAGCAGCCCCCGGGACAGGCCTTACTGCGAGCAGTACTTC. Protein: CASSPRDRPYCEQYF.

The CDR3 region has the DNA TGTGCCAGCAGCCAAAGCGATAGGGTATTCGACGAGCAGTACTTC. Translated, it gives CASSQSDRVFDEQYF. The chain employs TRBV3-1 and TRBJ2-7; D is unresolved. There are 15 residues in the CDR3. CDR1 is LGHDT and CDR2 is YNNKEL in the germline V gene (reference sequence). Trimming pared 2 bases from V and 5 bases from J, leaving 16 bases between.

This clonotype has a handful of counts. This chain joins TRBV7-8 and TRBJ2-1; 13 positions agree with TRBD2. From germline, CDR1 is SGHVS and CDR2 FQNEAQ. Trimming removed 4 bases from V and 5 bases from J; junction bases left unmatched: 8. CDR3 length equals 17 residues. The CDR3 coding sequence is TGTGCCAGCAGCTCAGGGGGACTAGCGGGGACCGACAATGAGCAGTTCTTC. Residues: CASSSGGLAGTDNEQFF.

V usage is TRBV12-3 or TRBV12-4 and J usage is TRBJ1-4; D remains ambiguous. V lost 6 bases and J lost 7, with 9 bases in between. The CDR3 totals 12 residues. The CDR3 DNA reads TGTGCCAGCAGCCCCAAGGCTGAAAAACTGTTTTTT. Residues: CASSPKAEKLFF.

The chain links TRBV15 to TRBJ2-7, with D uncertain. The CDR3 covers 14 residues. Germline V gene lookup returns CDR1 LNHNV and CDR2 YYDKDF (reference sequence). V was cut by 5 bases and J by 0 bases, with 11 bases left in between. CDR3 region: CATSAGGISYEQYF. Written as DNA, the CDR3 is TGTGCCACCAGCGCCGGCGGAATCTCCTACGAGCAGTACTTC.

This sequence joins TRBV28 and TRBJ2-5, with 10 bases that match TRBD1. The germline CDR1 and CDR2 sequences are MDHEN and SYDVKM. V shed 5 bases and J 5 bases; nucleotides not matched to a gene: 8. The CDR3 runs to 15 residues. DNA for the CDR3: TGTGCCAGCAGTCATCGACAGGGGGCTTGGGAGACCCAGTACTTC. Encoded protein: CASSHRQGAWETQYF.

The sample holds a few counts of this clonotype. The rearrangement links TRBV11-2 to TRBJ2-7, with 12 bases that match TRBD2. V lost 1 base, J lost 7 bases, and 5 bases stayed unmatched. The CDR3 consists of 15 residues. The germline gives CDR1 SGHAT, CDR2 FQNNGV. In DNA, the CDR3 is TGTGCCAGCAGCTTAGGTGCTAGCGGGGGGGAAGAGCAGTACTTC. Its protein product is CASSLGASGGEEQYF.

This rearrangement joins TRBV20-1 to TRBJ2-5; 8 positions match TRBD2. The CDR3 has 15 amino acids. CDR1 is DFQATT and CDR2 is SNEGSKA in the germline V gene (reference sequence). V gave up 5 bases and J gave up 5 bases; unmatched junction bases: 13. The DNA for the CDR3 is TGCAGTGCTGGGCACGGACGGGGGGGCCGGGAGACCCAGTACTTC. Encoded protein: CSAGHGRGGRETQYF.

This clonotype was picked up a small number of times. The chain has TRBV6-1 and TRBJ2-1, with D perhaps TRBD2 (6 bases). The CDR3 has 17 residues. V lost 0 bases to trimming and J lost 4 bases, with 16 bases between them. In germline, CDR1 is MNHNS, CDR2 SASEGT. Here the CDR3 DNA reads TGTGCCAGCAGTGAAGCGCATTTGGAGGGTCGGTACAATGAGCAGTTCTTC. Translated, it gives CASSEAHLEGRYNEQFF.

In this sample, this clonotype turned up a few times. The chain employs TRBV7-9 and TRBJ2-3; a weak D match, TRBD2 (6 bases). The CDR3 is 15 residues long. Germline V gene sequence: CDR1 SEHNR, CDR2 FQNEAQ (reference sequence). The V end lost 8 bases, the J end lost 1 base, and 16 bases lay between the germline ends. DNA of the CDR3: TGTGCCAGCTCCTGGGCTAGCGTAGGCACAGATACGCAGTATTTT. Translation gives CASSWASVGTDTQYF.

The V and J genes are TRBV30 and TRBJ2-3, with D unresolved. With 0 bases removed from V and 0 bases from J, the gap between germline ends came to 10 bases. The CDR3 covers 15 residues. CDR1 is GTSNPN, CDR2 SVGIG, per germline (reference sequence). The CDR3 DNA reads TGTGCCTGGAGTGTAGGGCAGGATAGCACAGATACGCAGTATTTT. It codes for CAWSVGQDSTDTQYF.

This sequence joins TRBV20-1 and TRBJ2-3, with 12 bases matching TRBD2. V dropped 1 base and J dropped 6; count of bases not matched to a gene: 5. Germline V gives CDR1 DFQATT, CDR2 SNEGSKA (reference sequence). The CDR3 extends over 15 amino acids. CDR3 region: CSARVPGTSGDTQYF. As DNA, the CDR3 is TGCAGTGCTAGAGTTCCCGGGACTAGCGGGGATACGCAGTATTTT.

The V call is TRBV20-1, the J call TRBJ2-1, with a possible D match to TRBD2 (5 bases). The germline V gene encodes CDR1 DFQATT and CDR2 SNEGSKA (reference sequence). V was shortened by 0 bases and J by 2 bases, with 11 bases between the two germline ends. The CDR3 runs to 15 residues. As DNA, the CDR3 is TGCAGTGCTAGAGATCCCCTAGCTCCCTACAATGAGCAGTTCTTC. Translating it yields CSARDPLAPYNEQFF.

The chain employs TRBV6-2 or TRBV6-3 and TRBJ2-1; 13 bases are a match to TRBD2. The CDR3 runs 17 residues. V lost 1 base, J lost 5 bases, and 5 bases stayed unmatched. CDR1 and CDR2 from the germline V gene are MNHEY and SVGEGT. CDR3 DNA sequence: TGTGCCAGCAGTTACTTCGGACTAGCGGGGGATAACAATGAGCAGTTCTTC. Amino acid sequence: CASSYFGLAGDNNEQFF.

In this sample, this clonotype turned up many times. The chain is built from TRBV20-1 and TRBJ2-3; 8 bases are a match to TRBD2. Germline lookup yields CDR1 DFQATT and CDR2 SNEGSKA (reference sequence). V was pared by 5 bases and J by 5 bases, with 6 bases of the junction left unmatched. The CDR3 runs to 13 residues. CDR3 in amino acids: CSAGGLAGDTQYF. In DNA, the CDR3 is TGCAGTGCTGGAGGTCTAGCGGGAGATACGCAGTATTTT.

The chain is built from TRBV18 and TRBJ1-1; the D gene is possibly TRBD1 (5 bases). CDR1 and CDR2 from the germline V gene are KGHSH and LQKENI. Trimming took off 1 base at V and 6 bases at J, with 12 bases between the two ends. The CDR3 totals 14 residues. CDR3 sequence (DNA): TGTGCCAGCTCACCACAGGGGAGCCTCCCTGAAGCTTTCTTT. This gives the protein CASSPQGSLPEAFF.

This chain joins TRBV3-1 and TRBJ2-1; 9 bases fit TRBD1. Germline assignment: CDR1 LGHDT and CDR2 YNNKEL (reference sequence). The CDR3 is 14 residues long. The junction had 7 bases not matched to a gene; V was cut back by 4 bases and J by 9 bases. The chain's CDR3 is CASSPHRGQSEQFF. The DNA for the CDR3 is TGTGCCAGCAGCCCCCACAGGGGGCAGAGTGAGCAGTTCTTC.

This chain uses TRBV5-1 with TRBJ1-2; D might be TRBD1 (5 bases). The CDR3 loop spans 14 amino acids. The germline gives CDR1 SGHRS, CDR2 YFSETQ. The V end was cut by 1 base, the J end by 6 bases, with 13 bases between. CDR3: CASSLNRGENGYTF. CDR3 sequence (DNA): TGCGCCAGCAGCTTGAACAGAGGGGAAAATGGCTACACCTTC.

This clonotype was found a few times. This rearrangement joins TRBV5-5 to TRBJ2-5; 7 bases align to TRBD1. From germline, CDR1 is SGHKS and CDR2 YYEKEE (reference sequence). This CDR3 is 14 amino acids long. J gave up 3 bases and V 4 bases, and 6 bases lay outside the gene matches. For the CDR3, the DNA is TGTGCCAGCAGCCTCCGGGACAGTGAAGAGACCCAGTACTTC. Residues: CASSLRDSEETQYF.

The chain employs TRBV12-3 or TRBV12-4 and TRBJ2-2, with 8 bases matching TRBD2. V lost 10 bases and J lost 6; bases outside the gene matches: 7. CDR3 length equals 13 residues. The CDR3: CATALAGAGELFF. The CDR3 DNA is TGTGCCACCGCCCTAGCGGGTGCCGGGGAGCTGTTTTTT.

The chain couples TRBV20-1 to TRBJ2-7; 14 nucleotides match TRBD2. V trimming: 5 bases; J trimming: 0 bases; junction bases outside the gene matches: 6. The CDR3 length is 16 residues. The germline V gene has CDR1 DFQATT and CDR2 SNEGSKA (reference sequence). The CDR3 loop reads CSASGTSGGGSYEQYF. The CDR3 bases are TGCAGTGCTTCAGGGACTAGCGGGGGAGGCTCCTACGAGCAGTACTTC.

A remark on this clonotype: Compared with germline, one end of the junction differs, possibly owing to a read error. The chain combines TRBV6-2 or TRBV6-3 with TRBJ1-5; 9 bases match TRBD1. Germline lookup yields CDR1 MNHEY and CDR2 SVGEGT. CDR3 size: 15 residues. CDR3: CACSFGQGRNQPQHF. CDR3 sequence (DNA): TGTGCCTGCAGTTTTGGACAGGGGCGCAATCAGCCCCAGCATTTT.